Listed below are T cell receptor beta chains from one sample, sequenced in a study of blood T cell repertoires in COVID-19. TCRdb's copy holds only in-frame clones and misses some; the assay was immunoSEQ multiplex PCR. The data show 70,000 or so clones, more than 70% seen once. The sample comprised peripheral blood. The receptors derive from a human donor in a cohort sampled during active COVID-19. The CDR3 runs from the conserved cysteine through the conserved F or W. D genes are given only for firm matches. Expanded clones are given a class, and other clones once, few, many or no size at all.

v_call	j_call	clone_size	d_call	cdr3_aa	cdr3_nt
TRBV20-1	TRBJ2-2	NA	NA	CSASGLDTGELFF	TGCAGTGCTAGTGGGCTAGACACCGGGGAGCTGTTTTTT
TRBV11-2	TRBJ2-3	NA	NA	CATSWDSRTDTQYF	TGTGCCACATCCTGGGACTCCCGCACAGATACGCAGTATTTT
TRBV16	TRBJ1-5	NA	TRBD1	CASSQLTGGSGQPQHF	TGTGCCAGCAGCCAATTGACAGGGGGCTCGGGTCAGCCCCAGCATTTT
TRBV7-6	TRBJ2-5	NA	NA	CASSGGTDFQETQYF	TGTGCCAGCAGCGGAGGGACAGACTTCCAAGAGACCCAGTACTTC
TRBV28	TRBJ1-6	few	NA	CASRAGGSSYNSPLHF	TGTGCCAGCAGGGCGGGCGGGAGCTCCTATAATTCACCCCTCCACTTT
TRBV6-5	TRBJ1-1	NA	TRBD1	CASRGGQENTEAFF	TGTGCCAGCAGGGGCGGACAGGAAAACACTGAAGCTTTCTTT
TRBV6-1	TRBJ2-3	NA	NA	CASSEGIGGTDTQYF	TGTGCCAGCAGTGAAGGTATAGGGGGCACAGATACGCAGTATTTT
TRBV7-9	TRBJ2-3	NA	NA	CASSLGLPGTDTQYF	TGTGCCAGCAGCTTAGGATTGCCAGGGACAGATACGCAGTATTTT
TRBV5-1	TRBJ2-1	NA	NA	CASSLAPGSLEEQFF	TGCGCCAGCAGCTTGGCCCCCGGTAGCCTCGAGGAGCAGTTCTTC
TRBV7-3	TRBJ2-1	NA	TRBD1	CASSRGTGSYNEQFF	TGTGCCAGCAGCCGCGGGACAGGGTCTTACAATGAGCAGTTCTTC
TRBV18	TRBJ2-4	NA	TRBD1	CASSPFSGTVKAKNIQYF	TGTGCCAGCTCACCTTTTTCCGGGACAGTGAAAGCCAAAAACATTCAGTACTTC
TRBV11-2	TRBJ2-1	NA	NA	CASSLARGGYNEQFF	TGTGCCAGCAGCTTGGCCCGAGGGGGATACAATGAGCAGTTCTTC
TRBV7-2	TRBJ2-7	NA	TRBD2	CASSFVRGSASEQYF	TGTGCCAGCAGCTTCGTCCGCGGGAGCGCCTCCGAGCAGTACTTC
TRBV4-2	TRBJ1-6	NA	TRBD1	CASSQEVRQGVSNSPLHF	TGTGCCAGCAGCCAAGAAGTCCGGCAGGGGGTTTCGAATTCACCCCTCCACTTT
TRBV29-1	TRBJ1-2	NA	NA	CSGIAGHYGYTF	TGCAGCGGAATAGCCGGCCACTATGGCTACACCTTC
TRBV2	TRBJ2-2	once	TRBD1	CASSIAGQGATGELFF	TGTGCCAGCAGTATAGCCGGACAGGGGGCCACCGGGGAGCTGTTTTTT
TRBV28	TRBJ1-1	NA	TRBD1	CASSLSTGREAFF	TGTGCCAGCAGTTTATCGACAGGGAGAGAAGCTTTCTTT
TRBV3-1/TRBV3-2	TRBJ2-3	NA	NA	CASSQTNTDTQYF	TGTGCCAGCAGCCAGACTAACACAGATACGCAGTATTTT
TRBV24-1	TRBJ2-1	NA	TRBD1	CATSDYTTGVYNEQFF	TGTGCCACCAGTGACTACACGACAGGGGTTTACAATGAGCAGTTCTTC
TRBV5-1	TRBJ2-3	NA	TRBD2	CASRPIAGLTDTQYF	TGCGCCAGCAGACCTATAGCGGGGCTCACAGATACGCAGTATTTT
TRBV5-4	TRBJ2-5	NA	TRBD1	CASSLQGTVGTQYF	TGTGCCAGCAGCTTACAGGGGACAGTAGGGACCCAGTACTTC
TRBV19	TRBJ2-3	NA	NA	CASSIGSEGQTDTQYF	TGTGCCAGTAGTATCGGATCGGAGGGTCAGACAGATACGCAGTATTTT
TRBV11-2	TRBJ1-2	NA	TRBD1	CASSYGTGGGLVFGYTF	TGTGCCAGCAGCTACGGGACAGGGGGAGGGCTAGTCTTTGGCTACACCTTC
TRBV9	TRBJ1-1	once	NA	CASSVRGNTEAFF	TGTGCCAGCAGCGTACGGGGGAACACTGAAGCTTTCTTT
TRBV10-1	TRBJ1-2	few	NA	CASSGTVNYGYTF	TGCGCCAGCAGTGGGACAGTGAACTATGGCTACACCTTC
TRBV7-2	TRBJ2-7	NA	TRBD1	CASSLWDRGDYEQYF	TGTGCCAGCAGCCTATGGGACAGGGGGGACTACGAGCAGTACTTC
TRBV5-6	TRBJ2-2	NA	TRBD2	CASSAGGGTGELFF	TGTGCCAGCAGTGCGGGAGGGGGCACCGGGGAGCTGTTTTTT
TRBV24-1	TRBJ2-3	NA	TRBD2	CAIASGRAVADTQYF	TGTGCCATCGCGAGCGGGAGGGCCGTCGCAGATACGCAGTATTTT
TRBV19	TRBJ2-3	NA	TRBD1	CASRRTGRTDTQYF	TGTGCCAGTAGGAGGACAGGAAGAACAGATACGCAGTATTTT
TRBV7-3	TRBJ2-1	NA	TRBD1	CASSLSGGESGEQFF	TGTGCCAGCAGCTTATCAGGGGGAGAAAGCGGAGAGCAGTTCTTC
TRBV30	TRBJ2-3	NA	NA	CAWSKGVGTDTQYF	TGTGCCTGGAGTAAGGGGGTAGGGACAGATACGCAGTATTTT
TRBV11-2	TRBJ2-1	NA	NA	CASSLERILERNEQFF	TGTGCCAGCAGCTTAGAACGGATTCTAGAGAGGAATGAGCAGTTCTTC
TRBV5-5	TRBJ2-3	NA	NA	CASSLEGVSTDTQYF	TGTGCCAGCAGCTTGGAAGGGGTTAGCACAGATACGCAGTATTTT
TRBV24-1	TRBJ2-5	NA	TRBD2	CATSDPRTSGKETQYF	TGTGCCACCAGTGATCCTCGGACTAGCGGGAAAGAGACCCAGTACTTC
TRBV5-1	TRBJ2-5	NA	NA	CASSPNKETQYF	TGCGCCAGCAGCCCGAACAAAGAGACCCAGTACTTC
TRBV27	TRBJ1-2	NA	TRBD1	CASSTTGGYGYTF	TGTGCCAGCAGTACGACAGGGGGCTATGGCTACACCTTC
TRBV14	TRBJ2-7	NA	NA	CASSVSGGNEQYF	TGTGCCAGCAGTGTATCAGGGGGGAACGAGCAGTACTTC
TRBV18	TRBJ2-1	NA	TRBD2	CASSPGTSGNNEQFF	TGTGCCAGCTCACCAGGGACTAGCGGGAACAATGAGCAGTTCTTC